These 15 T cell receptor beta chains were all obtained from the same sample, sequenced in a study of blood T cell repertoires in COVID-19. Sequenced by immunoSEQ multiplex PCR; TCRdb stores in-frame clones only, minus some. The sample records over 25,000 clones, roughly 90% being singletons. Sequenced: peripheral blood. The receptors originated from a human donor with active COVID-19. The donor label of this sample is uncertain.

This rearrangement joins TRBV18 to TRBJ1-4; D is unclear. Per germline, CDR1 KGHSH and CDR2 LQKENI. The ends were cut back, 2 bases at V and 6 bases at J, with 7 bases in the middle. CDR3 length: 13 amino acids. CDR3 bases: TGTGCCAGCTCACCAGACATCCATGAAAAACTGTTTTTT. Protein: CASSPDIHEKLFF.

In its sample, this clone was seen once. CDR3 nucleotides: TGTGCCAGCAGCGTAAGGGGGACCAGGGGGTCCGGGGAGCTGTTTTTT. Translated, it gives CASSVRGTRGSGELFF. The chain joins TRBV9 to TRBJ2-2; 7 bases are shared with TRBD1. CDR3 length: 16 residues. With 1 base clipped from V and 6 bases from J, the junction kept 9 bases outside the gene matches. The V gene's germline CDR1 is SGDLS and CDR2 YYNGEE. Looking up the rest from reference TRBV9 and TRBJ2-2 gives the full variable domain: DSGVTQTPKHLITATGQRVTLRCSPRSGDLSVYWYQQSLDQGLQFLIQYYNGEERAKGNILERFSAQQFPDLHSELNLSSLELGDSALYFCASSVRGTRGSGELFFGEGSRLTVL.

This chain connects TRBV4-3 to TRBJ2-7, with TRBD1 identical over 7 bases. From germline, CDR1 is LGHNA and CDR2 YSLEER. The ends lost 4 bases at V and 2 bases at J; junction bases unmatched: 2. CDR3 size: 13 residues. The CDR3 nucleotides are TGCGCCAGCAGCCGGACAGGAACCTACGAGCAGTACTTC. Protein sequence: CASSRTGTYEQYF.

This clone has just one count. The chain combines TRBV19 with TRBJ1-1; D is unclear. V lost 5 bases to trimming and J lost 2 bases, with 9 bases between them. This CDR3 is built from 13 residues. The germline CDR1 and CDR2 sequences are LNHDA and SQIVND (reference sequence). For the CDR3, the DNA is TGTGCCAGTAGTTGGCAGGCCAACACTGAAGCTTTCTTT. Its translation is CASSWQANTEAFF.

The gene calls are TRBV7-9 and TRBJ2-5, with D tentatively TRBD2 (6 bases). This CDR3 spans 16 amino acids. Trimming left V 3 bases short and J 2 bases short, with 16 bases between. Germline V CDR1 and CDR2: SEHNR, FQNEAQ (reference sequence). The CDR3 nucleotides are TGTGCCAGCAGCTTGGGCTGGGGAGGACCACAAGAGACCCAGTACTTC. It codes for CASSLGWGGPQETQYF.

The rearrangement links TRBV20-1 to TRBJ1-2, with no clear D. In germline, CDR1 is DFQATT, CDR2 SNEGSKA (reference sequence). The V gene lost 1 base and the J gene lost 4 bases, with 4 bases spanning the gap. This CDR3 is built from 11 residues. The chain's CDR3 is CSARGAYGYTF. The CDR3 region has the DNA TGCAGTGCTAGAGGGGCCTATGGCTACACCTTC.

This clone was counted only a few times. The chain has TRBV7-8 and TRBJ1-3; 7 bases agree with TRBD1. J lost 14 bases, V lost 5 bases, and 9 bases had no gene match. Germline assignment: CDR1 SGHVS and CDR2 FQNEAQ. The CDR3 extends over 12 amino acids. CDR3 DNA: TGTGCCAGCAGCCTCAGCGGACAGGTCCTATATTTT. This encodes CASSLSGQVLYF.

This chain uses TRBV19 with TRBJ2-7; D gene ambiguous. The length of the CDR3 is 17 residues. Trimming pared 1 base from V and 0 bases from J, leaving 16 bases between. Germline assignment: CDR1 LNHDA and CDR2 SQIVND (reference sequence). CDR3 nucleotide sequence: TGTGCCAGTAGTATAGCTGTGGGCCTTACCTTCTCCTACGAGCAGTACTTC. Amino acid sequence: CASSIAVGLTFSYEQYF.

There are a few counts of this clone. The gene calls are TRBV10-3 and TRBJ1-2, with no clear D. CDR1 ENHRY and CDR2 SYGVKD come from the germline V gene. Trimming removed 1 base at V and 8 bases at J, with 8 bases between. CDR3 length: 12 amino acids. The CDR3 loop is CAISELSEGYTF. CDR3 DNA sequence: TGTGCCATCAGTGAGTTGAGTGAGGGCTACACCTTC.

This rearrangement joins TRBV15 to TRBJ1-6; 7 bases align to TRBD1. CDR1 and CDR2 from the germline V gene are LNHNV and YYDKDF (reference sequence). The CDR3 extends over 14 amino acids. J was trimmed by 7 bases and V by 7 bases; bases with no gene match: 7. The CDR3 spells CATKPGQTNSPLHF. The CDR3 nucleotides read TGTGCCACCAAACCGGGACAGACAAATTCACCCCTCCACTTT.

J is TRBJ1-5 and V is TRBV18; TRBD1 matches at 7 bases. The germline gives CDR1 KGHSH, CDR2 LQKENI. There are 15 residues in the CDR3. The V gene end was trimmed by 3 bases and the J gene end by 5 bases; junction bases not matched to a gene: 7. This chain's CDR3 is CASSPTRQGDQPQHF. The CDR3 DNA follows: TGTGCCAGCTCACCTACGAGACAGGGCGATCAGCCCCAGCATTTT.

V usage is TRBV7-3 and J usage is TRBJ2-7; D perhaps matches TRBD2 (6 bases). CDR1 and CDR2 from the germline V gene are SGHTA and FQGTGA. Trimming cost V 2 bases and J 4 bases, with 15 bases left between them. The CDR3 extends over 15 amino acids. The CDR3 is CASSLSAGRAYEQYF. In DNA, the CDR3 is TGTGCCAGCAGCTTATCGGCGGGGAGAGCTTACGAGCAGTACTTC.

This rearrangement joins TRBV6-2 or TRBV6-3 to TRBJ1-5, with TRBD1 identical over 8 bases. This CDR3 spans 15 amino acids. Unmatched junction bases numbered 7, after V lost 2 bases and J lost 7 bases. Germline V lookup: CDR1 MNHEY, CDR2 SVGEGT. CDR3 sequence (DNA): TGTGCCAGCAGTTACGGGGGGACAGGTGGCCAGCCCCAGCATTTT. Translated, it gives CASSYGGTGGQPQHF.

V and J are TRBV7-8 and TRBJ1-5, with 8 bases aligning to TRBD1. V was clipped by 5 bases and J by 1 base; unmatched bases: 7. The CDR3 is made up of 16 amino acids. Germline V CDR1 and CDR2: SGHVS, FQNEAQ. The CDR3 sequence is CASSLRTGRSNQPQHF. The CDR3 DNA is TGTGCCAGCAGCCTTCGGACAGGGCGAAGCAATCAGCCCCAGCATTTT.

The DNA for the CDR3 is TGTGCCAGCAGGCCCGGACTTACCTACGAGCAGTACTTC. It codes for CASRPGLTYEQYF. This sequence joins TRBV6-5 and TRBJ2-7; a weak D match, TRBD2 (5 bases). Trimming shortened V by 6 bases and J by 2 bases, and 11 bases separated the two germline ends. The germline gives CDR1 MNHEY, CDR2 SVGAGI. The length of the CDR3 is 13 residues.